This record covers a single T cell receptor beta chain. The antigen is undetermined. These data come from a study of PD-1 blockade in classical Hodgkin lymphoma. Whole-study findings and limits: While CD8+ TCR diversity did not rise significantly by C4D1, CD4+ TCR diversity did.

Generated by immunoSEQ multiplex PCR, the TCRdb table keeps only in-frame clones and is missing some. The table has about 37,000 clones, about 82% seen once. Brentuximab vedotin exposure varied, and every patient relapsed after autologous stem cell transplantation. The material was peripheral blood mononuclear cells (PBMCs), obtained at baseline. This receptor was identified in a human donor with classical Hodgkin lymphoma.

The CDR3 protein is CASSPPFRGGNTGELFF. The CDR3 bases are TGTGCCAGCAGCCCCCCCTTCAGGGGAGGAAACACCGGGGAGCTGTTTTTT. The chain carries TRBV11-3 and TRBJ2-2; D could derive from TRBD1 or TRBD2 (6 bases each). V was shortened by 5 bases and J by 2 bases, with 18 bases between the two germline ends. Germline loops: CDR1 SGHNT, CDR2 YENEEA. The CDR3 sequence is 17 residues long.